These 29 T cell receptor beta chains came from one sample sequenced in a study of blood T cell repertoires in COVID-19. The method was immunoSEQ multiplex PCR; TCRdb's version includes in-frame clones alone and lacks a portion of them. Of 95,000 to 150,000 clones detected, 75% to 90% appear once; the ten largest clones hold roughly 4%. The sequencing input was peripheral blood. These receptors came from a middle-aged man with acute or convalescent COVID-19.

The chain is built from TRBV5-4 and TRBJ1-1; the match to TRBD1 covers 7 bases. Germline CDR1 and CDR2: SGHNT and YYREEE (reference sequence). This CDR3 spans 13 amino acids. With 4 bases clipped from V and 5 bases from J, the junction kept 5 bases outside the gene matches. CDR3 loop: CASSVTGRTEAFF. The CDR3 DNA reads TGTGCCAGCAGCGTGACAGGGAGAACTGAAGCTTTCTTT. Drawing the rest from reference TRBV5-4 and TRBJ1-1, the complete variable domain is ETGVTQSPTHLIKTRGQQVTLRCSSQSGHNTVSWYQQALGQGPQFIFQYYREEENGRGNFPPRFSGLQFPNYSSELNVNALELDDSALYLCASSVTGRTEAFFGQGTRLTVV.

This chain connects TRBV11-3 to TRBJ2-3; D gene ambiguous. CDR3 size: 13 residues. Germline V gives CDR1 SGHNT, CDR2 YENEEA. V was clipped by 4 bases and J by 4 bases, with 9 bases between them. The DNA of the CDR3 is TGTGCCAGCAGCTCATCTAGAGCAGATACGCAGTATTTT. This sequence encodes CASSSSRADTQYF.

Turning to this clone: Other nucleotide sequences from this sample produce the same CDR3. This chain connects TRBV14 to TRBJ2-5; D not certain. The CDR3 loop spans 12 amino acids. Germline V gene sequence: CDR1 SGHDN, CDR2 FVKESK. Deletions cut 1 base from V and 5 bases from J, with 5 bases between. The CDR3 spells CASSQVGETQYF. CDR3 DNA: TGTGCCAGCAGCCAAGTGGGCGAGACCCAGTACTTC.

The chain has TRBV3-1 (or the pseudogene TRBV3-2) and TRBJ1-6, with 11 positions matching TRBD1. The CDR3 consists of 16 residues. Trimming took 0 bases from V and 10 from J; bases not matched to a gene: 5. CDR1 and CDR2 from the germline V gene are LGHDT and YNNKEL (reference sequence). In DNA, the CDR3 is TGTGCCAGCAGCCAAGAATGGACAGGGGGCGACTCACCCCTCCACTTT. It yields the protein CASSQEWTGGDSPLHF.

This clone was detected only once. The chain is built from TRBV10-3 and TRBJ1-2, with TRBD1 identical over 9 bases. Unmatched junction bases numbered 10, after V lost 3 bases and J lost 8 bases. Germline values: CDR1 ENHRY, CDR2 SYGVKD. The CDR3 has 15 amino acids. The CDR3 sequence is CAISDLTGTGNGYTF. For the CDR3, the DNA is TGTGCCATCAGTGACCTTACCGGGACAGGGAACGGCTACACCTTC.

The chain recombines TRBV24-1 with TRBJ2-3; maybe TRBD2 (5 bases). CDR1 is KGHDR, CDR2 SFDVKD, per germline. This CDR3 contains 15 residues. V dropped 2 bases and J dropped 1 base, with 9 bases sitting between them. The CDR3 coding sequence is TGTGCCACCAGTGATTCTCGCGGGCGCACAGATACGCAGTATTTT. It specifies CATSDSRGRTDTQYF.

The chain has TRBV30 and TRBJ1-4; D is uncertain. Trimming stripped 0 bases from V and 4 bases from J, with 9 bases between. The CDR3 is 14 residues long. CDR1 is GTSNPN, CDR2 SVGIG, per germline (reference sequence). CDR3 DNA sequence: TGTGCCTGGAGTGTAGGCGGGAATAATGAAAAACTGTTTTTT. This translates into CAWSVGGNNEKLFF.

The chain employs TRBV27 and TRBJ1-6, with 7 bases that match TRBD1. The CDR3 covers 15 residues. The germline V gene encodes CDR1 MNHEY and CDR2 SMNVEV (reference sequence). The junction had 7 bases not matched to a gene; V was cut back by 5 bases and J by 6 bases. CDR3 amino acids: CASSPRQGGNSPLHF. The CDR3 DNA sequence: TGTGCCAGCAGTCCTCGACAGGGAGGTAATTCACCCCTCCACTTT.

The chain uses TRBV2 and TRBJ2-7, with 11 bases fitting TRBD1. Unmatched junction bases numbered 8, after V lost 10 bases and J lost 6 bases. Germline V gene lookup returns CDR1 SNHLY and CDR2 FYNNEI. The CDR3 runs 13 residues. The CDR3 nucleotides read TGTGCCACCCAAGGACAGGGGGCGGGCGAGCAGTACTTC. Protein product: CATQGQGAGEQYF.

This chain uses TRBV5-1 with TRBJ2-7; the D gene is possibly TRBD1 (6 bases). Germline CDR1 and CDR2: SGHRS and YFSETQ. This CDR3 is built from 13 residues. V shed 2 bases and J shed 7 bases, with 13 bases lying between them. The CDR3 DNA follows: TGCGCCAGCAGCTTAGGGGGAAGGAGGGAGCAGTACTTC. This gives the protein CASSLGGRREQYF.

The chain recombines TRBV6-5 with TRBJ2-7, with D possibly TRBD2 on 5 matching bases. The CDR3 runs to 15 residues. Germline CDR1 and CDR2: MNHEY and SVGAGI. V was shortened by 0 bases and J by 1 base, with 10 bases between the two germline ends. Written as DNA, the CDR3 is TGTGCCAGCAGTTACTCGATGAGGGATTCCTACGAGCAGTACTTC. Protein: CASSYSMRDSYEQYF.

The V and J genes are TRBV30 and TRBJ1-5; 8 nucleotides match TRBD1. Germline V gene sequence: CDR1 GTSNPN, CDR2 SVGIG (reference sequence). The ends lost 4 bases at V and 4 bases at J; junction bases unmatched: 3. CDR3 size: 13 residues. The CDR3 sequence is CAWTQGANQPQHF. CDR3 DNA: TGTGCCTGGACGCAGGGGGCAAATCAGCCCCAGCATTTT.

V is TRBV12-3 or TRBV12-4 and J is TRBJ1-1; D is ambiguous. Trimming stripped 1 base from V and 0 bases from J, with 3 bases between. The CDR3 consists of 13 residues. DNA for the CDR3: TGTGCCAGCAGTTTAGTCTTGAACACTGAAGCTTTCTTT. Protein product: CASSLVLNTEAFF.

The chain employs TRBV24-1 and TRBJ1-1, with 9 bases matching TRBD1. The CDR3 has 13 residues. Losses at the gene ends were 5 bases for V and 12 bases for J; bases not matched to a gene: 9. The V gene's germline CDR1 is KGHDR and CDR2 SFDVKD. The CDR3 DNA reads as TGTGCCACCAGTGGGGGACAGGGAAGAGTAACTTTCTTT. Translated: CATSGGQGRVTFF.

This chain connects TRBV12-5 to TRBJ1-1; tentatively, D is TRBD1 (5 bases). V dropped 7 bases and J dropped 4 bases, with 16 bases sitting between them. In germline, CDR1 is LGHNT, CDR2 FRNRAP. The CDR3 is made up of 14 amino acids. This CDR3 reads CASASGGVGTEAFF. The CDR3, as DNA: TGTGCTAGTGCCTCGGGGGGGGTTGGCACTGAAGCTTTCTTT.

The chain is built from TRBV24-1 and TRBJ1-5, with 10 positions matching TRBD1. Trimming cost V 5 bases and J 9 bases; bases outside gene matches: 3. The CDR3 length is 13 residues. Germline CDR1 is KGHDR and CDR2 is SFDVKD. The CDR3 bases are TGTGCCACCAGTGCGACAGGGGGCTTGCCCCAGCATTTT. Amino acid sequence: CATSATGGLPQHF.

This chain links TRBV7-8 with TRBJ2-5, with D possibly being TRBD2 (6 bases). This CDR3 has 15 amino acids. Germline CDR1 and CDR2: SGHVS and FQNEAQ. V lost 4 bases and J lost 7, with 19 bases in between. The CDR3 DNA reads as TGTGCCAGCAGCTCACTAACTAGCTCCCAGGGGACCCAGTACTTC. Protein: CASSSLTSSQGTQYF. Complete variable domain (other parts from reference TRBV7-8 and TRBJ2-5): GAGVSQSPRYKVAKRGQDVALRCDPISGHVSLFWYQQALGQGPEFLTYFQNEAQLDKSGLPSDRFFAERPEGSVSTLKIQRTQQEDSAVYLCASSSLTSSQGTQYFGPGTRLLVL.

The rearrangement uses TRBV11-3 and TRBJ2-1, with 10 bases matching TRBD2. Germline assignment: CDR1 SGHNT and CDR2 YENEEA. The CDR3 runs 13 residues. V trimming: 8 bases; J trimming: 9 bases; junction bases outside the gene matches: 7. The CDR3 sequence is CASSRTSGGEQFF. The CDR3 nucleotides read TGTGCCAGCTCCCGGACTAGCGGCGGTGAGCAGTTCTTC.

The V gene is TRBV19, the J gene TRBJ1-5; TRBD1 matches 7 bases. This CDR3 has 14 amino acids. Germline V lookup: CDR1 LNHDA, CDR2 SQIVND (reference sequence). V gave up 9 bases and J gave up 9 bases; unmatched junction bases: 14. Here the CDR3 reads CASRATGRLLPQHF. The DNA of the CDR3 is TGTGCCAGCAGGGCGACAGGGAGGTTGTTGCCCCAGCATTTT.

The rearrangement uses TRBV5-1 and TRBJ2-7; 9 bases are shared with TRBD1. The germline V gene encodes CDR1 SGHRS and CDR2 YFSETQ. This CDR3 contains 15 residues. Trimming removed 5 bases from V and 1 base from J; junction bases left unmatched: 7. Written as DNA, the CDR3 is TGCGCCAGCAGTACCTCCGGGACAGGGTCCTACGAGCAGTACTTC. Protein: CASSTSGTGSYEQYF.

The genes are TRBV5-1 and TRBJ2-7, with 10 nucleotides matching TRBD2. The CDR3 is 15 residues long. Germline CDR1 SGHRS, CDR2 YFSETQ. V lost 1 base to trimming and J lost 6 bases; unmatched junction nucleotides: 7. Here the CDR3 reads CASSLSSGRPSEQYF. The CDR3 DNA is TGCGCCAGCAGCTTGTCTAGCGGGAGACCCTCCGAGCAGTACTTC.

The V call is TRBV19, the J call TRBJ2-4; D gene unclear. Germline V gives CDR1 LNHDA, CDR2 SQIVND (reference sequence). Trimming took 3 bases from V and 0 from J, leaving 9 bases between them. This CDR3 comprises 15 residues. As DNA, the CDR3 is TGTGCCAGTAGTATTCAGGTACTAGCCAAAAACATTCAGTACTTC. Amino acid sequence: CASSIQVLAKNIQYF.

This chain connects TRBV10-3 to TRBJ2-6, with 9 positions matching TRBD1. V shed 4 bases and J 0 bases; nucleotides not matched to a gene: 19. The CDR3 spans 22 residues. Germline CDR1 reads ENHRY; CDR2 reads SYGVKD. In DNA, the CDR3 is TGTGCCATCAGTGTAAAGCCTAATACAGGGGGCGCGTCCCACTCTGGGGCCAACGTCCTGACTTTC. This sequence encodes CAISVKPNTGGASHSGANVLTF.

The chain recombines TRBV10-1 with TRBJ2-4; TRBD1 is a possible D gene (6 bases). There are 14 residues in the CDR3. Trimming shortened V by 3 bases and J by 4 bases, and 10 bases separated the two germline ends. CDR1 is WNHNN, CDR2 SYGVQD, per germline (reference sequence). CDR3 nucleotide sequence: TGCGCCAGCAGTGAAGGGGGAACTAAAAACATTCAGTACTTC. Its protein is CASSEGGTKNIQYF.

The V gene is TRBV10-3, the J gene TRBJ1-2, with D maybe TRBD1 (6 bases). V was trimmed by 6 bases and J by 1 base, leaving 15 bases between them. The CDR3 runs to 15 residues. Germline-derived CDR1 and CDR2 are ENHRY and SYGVKD. The CDR3 DNA sequence: TGTGCCATCAGGGGACAAGGCGGATTTAACTATGGCTACACCTTC. As protein: CAIRGQGGFNYGYTF.

The V and J genes are TRBV11-2 and TRBJ1-2; D is undetermined. This CDR3 contains 13 residues. Germline values: CDR1 SGHAT, CDR2 FQNNGV. V lost 3 bases, J lost 1 base, and 6 bases lay in between. The CDR3 region is CASSFDNNYGYTF. CDR3 nucleotide sequence: TGTGCCAGCAGCTTTGACAATAACTATGGCTACACCTTC.

This chain links TRBV7-9 with TRBJ1-5; tentative D call: TRBD1 (5 bases). There are 14 residues in the CDR3. Germline V gene sequence: CDR1 SEHNR, CDR2 FQNEAQ (reference sequence). Trimming stripped 3 bases from V and 7 bases from J, with 13 bases between. The CDR3 here is CASSFDSSSQPQHF. In nucleotides, the CDR3 is TGTGCCAGCAGCTTCGACAGCAGTTCCCAGCCCCAGCATTTT. Based on the CDR3 plus reference TRBV7-9 and TRBJ1-5, the full variable domain is DTGVSQNPRHKITKRGQNVTFRCDPISEHNRLYWYRQTLGQGPEFLTYFQNEAQLEKSRLLSDRFSAERPKGSFSTLEIQRTEQGDSAMYLCASSFDSSSQPQHFGDGTRLSIL.

This chain uses TRBV11-2 with TRBJ1-2; D not certain. V lost 5 bases and J lost 5, with 15 bases in between. The length of the CDR3 is 14 residues. The germline V gene has CDR1 SGHAT and CDR2 FQNNGV. Here the CDR3 DNA reads TGTGCCAGCAGCCTCCATGTTGCTCGGTATGGCTACACCTTC. Amino acids: CASSLHVARYGYTF.

This clone has only a few counts. The rearrangement uses TRBV3-1 (or the pseudogene TRBV3-2) and TRBJ1-3; D gene unclear. With 2 bases removed from V and 7 bases from J, the gap between germline ends came to 12 bases. The CDR3 is made up of 14 amino acids. Looked up from germline, CDR1 is LGHDT and CDR2 is YNNKEL (reference sequence). The CDR3 DNA sequence: TGTGCCAGCAGCCAAAGCGATCCCCGGAACACCATATATTTT. It codes for CASSQSDPRNTIYF.